This TCR beta chain was identified in a study of blood T cell repertoires in COVID-19. About the study: The origin of the acute and convalescent COVID-19 samples was the United States, Italy and Spain. In each case, the material was cDNA or gDNA derived from T cells, B-cell-depleted T cells, or PBMCs.

The CDR3 is 14 amino acids. Trimming took 1 base from V and 7 from J, leaving 13 bases between them. CDR1 and CDR2 from the germline V gene are MNHNS and SASEGT. How the authors handled the data: Nucleated cell number was recorded as an estimate derived from reference gene primer amplification. Libraries were prepared by immunoSEQ multiplex PCR; TCRdb keeps only in-frame clonotypes and omits some of them. V, J and clone size were drawn from that table, and D and trimming were deduced from the DNA. The sample shows roughly 100,000 clones, 75% to 90% of them seen only once. The sequencing sample was made of peripheral blood. This TCR came from a man aged 50 or older with acute or convalescent COVID-19. The chain uses TRBV6-1 and TRBJ1-1; D not certain. The CDR3 DNA reads TGTGCCAGCAGTGAAGAAGAAACAGTGCGTGAAGCTTTCTTT. It is translated as CASSEEETVREAFF.